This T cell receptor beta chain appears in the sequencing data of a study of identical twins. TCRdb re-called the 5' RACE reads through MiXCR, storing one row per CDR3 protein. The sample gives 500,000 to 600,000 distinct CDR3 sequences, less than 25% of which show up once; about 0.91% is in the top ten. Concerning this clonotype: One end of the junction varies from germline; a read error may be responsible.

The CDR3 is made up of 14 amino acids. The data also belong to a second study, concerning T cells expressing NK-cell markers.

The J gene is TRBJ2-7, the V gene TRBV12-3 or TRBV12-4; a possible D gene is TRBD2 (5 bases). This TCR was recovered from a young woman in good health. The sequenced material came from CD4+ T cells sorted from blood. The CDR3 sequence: CASTLGPSSHEQYF. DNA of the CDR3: TGTGCCAGCACCCTTGGGCCTAGCTCCCACGAGCAGTACTTC.